This TCR beta chain was identified in a study of blood T cells in healthy people across ages. Trimming removed 5 bases at V and 6 bases at J, with 17 bases between. The germline V gene encodes CDR1 SGHTA and CDR2 FQGNSA. The CDR3 totals 14 residues. The second PCR ran about 6 to 12 cycles with a sample-barcoded 5' primer and J-beta primers. MiXCR was run by TCRdb on the 5' RACE reads, yielding one entry per CDR3 protein. Of roughly 790,000 distinct CDR3 sequences in the sample, approximately 39% were seen once. The sequenced material came from blood. The sequence came from a woman aged 55-69 years in good health. The chain links TRBV7-2 to TRBJ2-7, with a possible D match to TRBD2 (7 bases). CDR3 in DNA: TGTGCCAGCAGCCCAAAGGGGGGGCCCTTCGAGCAGTACTTC. Translation: CASSPKGGPFEQYF.